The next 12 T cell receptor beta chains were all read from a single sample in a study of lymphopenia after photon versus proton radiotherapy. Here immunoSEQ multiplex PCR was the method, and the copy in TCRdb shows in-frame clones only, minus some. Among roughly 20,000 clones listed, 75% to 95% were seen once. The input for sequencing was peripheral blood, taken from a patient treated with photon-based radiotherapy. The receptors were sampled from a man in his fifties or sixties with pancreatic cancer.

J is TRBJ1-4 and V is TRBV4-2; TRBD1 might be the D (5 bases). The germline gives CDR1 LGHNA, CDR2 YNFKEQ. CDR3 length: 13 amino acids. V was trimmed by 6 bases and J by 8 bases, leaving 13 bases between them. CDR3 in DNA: TGTGCCAGCAGTTATGGACGGGACGAAAAACTGTTTTTT. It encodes CASSYGRDEKLFF.

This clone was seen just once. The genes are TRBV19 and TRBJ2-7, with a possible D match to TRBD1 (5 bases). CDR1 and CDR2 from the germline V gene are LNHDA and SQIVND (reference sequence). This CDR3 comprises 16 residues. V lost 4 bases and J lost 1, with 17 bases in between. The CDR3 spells CASSTQGRVSSYEQYF. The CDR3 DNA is TGTGCCAGTAGTACCCAAGGCAGGGTTTCGTCCTACGAGCAGTACTTC.

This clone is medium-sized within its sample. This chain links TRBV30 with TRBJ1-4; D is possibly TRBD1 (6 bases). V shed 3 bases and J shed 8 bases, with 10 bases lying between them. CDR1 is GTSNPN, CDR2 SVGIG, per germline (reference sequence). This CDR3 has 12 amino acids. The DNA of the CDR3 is TGTGCCTGGAGGCAGGGGTTCGAAAAACTGTTTTTT. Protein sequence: CAWRQGFEKLFF.

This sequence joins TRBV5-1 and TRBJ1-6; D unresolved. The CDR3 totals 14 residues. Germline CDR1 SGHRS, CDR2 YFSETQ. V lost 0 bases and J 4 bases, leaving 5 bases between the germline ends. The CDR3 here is CASSLAGYNSPLHF. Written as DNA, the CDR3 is TGCGCCAGCAGCTTGGCGGGGTATAATTCACCCCTCCACTTT.

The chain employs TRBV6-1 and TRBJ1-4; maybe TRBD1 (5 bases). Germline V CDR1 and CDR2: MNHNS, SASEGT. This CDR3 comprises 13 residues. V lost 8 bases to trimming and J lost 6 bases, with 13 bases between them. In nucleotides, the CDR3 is TGTGCCAGCGGTCGGGGGTCTTATGAAAAACTGTTTTTT. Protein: CASGRGSYEKLFF.

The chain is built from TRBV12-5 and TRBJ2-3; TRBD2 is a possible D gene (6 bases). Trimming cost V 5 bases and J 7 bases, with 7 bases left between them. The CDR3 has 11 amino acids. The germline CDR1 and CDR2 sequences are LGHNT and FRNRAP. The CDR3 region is CASGAGNTQYF. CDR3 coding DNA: TGTGCTAGTGGTGCGGGGAATACGCAGTATTTT.

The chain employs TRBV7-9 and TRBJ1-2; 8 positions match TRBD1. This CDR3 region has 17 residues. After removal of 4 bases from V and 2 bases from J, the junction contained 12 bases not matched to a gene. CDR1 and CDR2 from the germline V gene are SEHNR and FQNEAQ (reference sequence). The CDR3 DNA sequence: TGTGCCAGCAGCTCCCCATTGACAGGGGCGGGGAACTATGGCTACACCTTC. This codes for CASSSPLTGAGNYGYTF.

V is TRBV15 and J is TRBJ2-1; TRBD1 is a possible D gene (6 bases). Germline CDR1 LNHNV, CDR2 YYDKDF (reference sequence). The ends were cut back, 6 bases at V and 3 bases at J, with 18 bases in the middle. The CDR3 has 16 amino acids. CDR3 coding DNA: TGTGCCACCAGAGAGTATGGGGGCTGGGGCTACAATGAGCAGTTCTTC. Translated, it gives CATREYGGWGYNEQFF. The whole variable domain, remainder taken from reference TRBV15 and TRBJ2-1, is DAMVIQNPRYQVTQFGKPVTLSCSQTLNHNVMYWYQQKSSQAPKLLFHYYDKDFNNEADTPDNFQSRRPNTSFCFLDIRSPGLGDTAMYLCATREYGGWGYNEQFFGPGTRLTVL.

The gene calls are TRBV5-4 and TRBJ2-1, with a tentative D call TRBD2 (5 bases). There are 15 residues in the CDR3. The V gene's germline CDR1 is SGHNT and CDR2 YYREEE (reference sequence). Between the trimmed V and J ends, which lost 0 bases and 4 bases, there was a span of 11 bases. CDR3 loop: CASSLGLALYNEQFF. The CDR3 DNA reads TGTGCCAGCAGCTTGGGTCTAGCCCTTTACAATGAGCAGTTCTTC.

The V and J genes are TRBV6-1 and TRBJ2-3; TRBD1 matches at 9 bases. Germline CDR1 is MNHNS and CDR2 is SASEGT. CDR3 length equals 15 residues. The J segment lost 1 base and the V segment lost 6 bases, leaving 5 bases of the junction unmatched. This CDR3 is CASRKDRGRTDTQYF. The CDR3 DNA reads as TGTGCCAGCAGAAAGGACAGGGGACGCACAGATACGCAGTATTTT.

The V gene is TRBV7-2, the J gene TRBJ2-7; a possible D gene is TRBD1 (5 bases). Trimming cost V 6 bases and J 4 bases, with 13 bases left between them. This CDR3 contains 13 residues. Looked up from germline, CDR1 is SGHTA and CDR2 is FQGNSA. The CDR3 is CASSLAGRYEQYF. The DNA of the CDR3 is TGTGCCAGCAGTTTGGCAGGGCGATACGAGCAGTACTTC.

In DNA form, the CDR3 reads TGTGCCAGCAGCTTCTCGACGGTATCAGGGGACAATCAGCCCCAGCATTTT. Amino acids: CASSFSTVSGDNQPQHF. The rearrangement uses TRBV7-2 and TRBJ1-5; D may be TRBD1 (6 bases). Trimming removed 3 bases at V and 3 bases at J, with 18 bases between. The CDR3 loop spans 17 amino acids. The germline V gene encodes CDR1 SGHTA and CDR2 FQGNSA.